This T cell receptor (beta chain) appears in the sequencing data of a study of blood T cell repertoires in COVID-19. As for the study in general: Samples representing acute and convalescent COVID-19 were sourced from the United States, Italy and Spain. PBMCs, B-cell-depleted T cells, or T cells provided the cDNA or gDNA that made up the material.

In terms of age and location, participants ranged from roughly 18 to 95 years and lived in fewer than 30 US areas. Authors' data handling: Amplification with reference gene primers provided the estimates of nucleated cell counts. Libraries were prepared by immunoSEQ multiplex PCR; TCRdb keeps only in-frame clonotypes and omits some of them. From that table come the V and J calls and clone size; the DNA was used to work out D and trimming. The data contain 140,000 to 150,000 clones, 85% to 90% of them singletons. This TCR was recovered from a woman in her 30s with acute COVID-19. Sequenced input: PBMCs or T cells enriched from blood (not recorded which).

The chain's CDR3 is CAWSVGDRGNQPQHF. The CDR3 DNA reads TGTGCCTGGAGTGTTGGGGACAGGGGCAATCAGCCCCAGCATTTT. The chain links TRBV30 to TRBJ1-5; 9 bases agree with TRBD1. The junction had 2 bases not matched to a gene; V was cut back by 0 bases and J by 2 bases. CDR1 is GTSNPN and CDR2 is SVGIG in the germline V gene (reference sequence). There are 15 residues in the CDR3.